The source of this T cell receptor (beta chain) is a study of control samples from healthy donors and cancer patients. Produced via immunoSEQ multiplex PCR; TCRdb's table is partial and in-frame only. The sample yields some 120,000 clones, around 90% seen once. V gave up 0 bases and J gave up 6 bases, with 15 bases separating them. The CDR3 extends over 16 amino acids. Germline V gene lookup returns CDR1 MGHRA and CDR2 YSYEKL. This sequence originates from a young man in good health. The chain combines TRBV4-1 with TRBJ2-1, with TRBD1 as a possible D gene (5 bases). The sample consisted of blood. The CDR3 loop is CASSQDWGAIPNEQFF. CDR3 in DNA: TGCGCCAGCAGCCAAGATTGGGGCGCCATCCCCAATGAGCAGTTCTTC.